One sample yielded the 23 T cell receptor beta chains listed below, sequenced in a study of neurological immune-mediated disorders (dated by TCRdb to about 2019). Library method: 5' RACE. TCRdb records Illumina HiSeq 2500 as the sequencer. TCRdb reprocessing: public reads trimmed at Q25 with fastp, clones called with MiXCR, in-frame beta chains kept. Rows matching on CDR3 protein sequence are summarized as one entry with the most common DNA and genes. Counted in this sample were around 67,000 distinct CDR3 sequences; around 5.2% of them appeared once. Approximately 7% of the sample is taken by the ten largest. The sequenced material came from PBMCs. The receptor source for this set is a man younger than 35 with multiple sclerosis.

This clonotype was seen only a few times. The chain carries TRBV7-3 and TRBJ1-1; D remains unclear. Trimming cost V 0 bases and J 5 bases, with 19 bases left between them. Germline values: CDR1 SGHTA, CDR2 FQGTGA. The CDR3 is 17 amino acids. CDR3 coding DNA: TGTGCCAGCAGCTTAACCGGATTAGAGAGCCCCAATACTGAAGCTTTCTTT. It yields the protein CASSLTGLESPNTEAFF.

This clonotype was detected ten times or more. V is TRBV18 and J is TRBJ2-1; D not certain. The germline V and J ends were trimmed by 3 bases and 10 bases, with 7 bases remaining between them. The CDR3 totals 11 residues. Germline values: CDR1 KGHSH, CDR2 LQKENI. This chain's CDR3 is CASSPSREQFF. As DNA, the CDR3 is TGTGCCAGCTCACCCAGTCGAGAGCAGTTCTTC. Filled out from reference TRBV18 and TRBJ2-1, the complete variable domain reads NAGVMQNPRHLVRRRGQEARLRCSPMKGHSHVYWYRQLPEEGLKFMVYLQKENIIDESGMPKERFSAEFPKEGPSILRIQQVVRGDSAAYFCASSPSREQFFGPGTRLTVL.

About this clonotype: It may be a read error: a sequence one base away is much more abundant. This rearrangement joins TRBV10-3 to TRBJ1-1; 7 bases agree with TRBD1. V lost 6 bases and J lost 1; bases outside the gene matches: 5. Germline CDR1 is ENHRY and CDR2 is SYGVKD. The CDR3 runs 14 residues. The CDR3 spells CAISRTGKNTEAFF. DNA for the CDR3: TGTGCCATCAGCCGGACAGGAAAGAACACTGAAGCTTTCTTT.

This clonotype was recorded many times. J is TRBJ2-1 and V is TRBV20-1, with 7 bases lining up with TRBD2. This CDR3 spans 14 amino acids. The germline gives CDR1 DFQATT, CDR2 SNEGSKA (reference sequence). V lost 6 bases to trimming and J lost 7 bases; unmatched junction nucleotides: 12. The CDR3 spells CSALAELFRNEQFF. CDR3 DNA sequence: TGCAGTGCCCTAGCGGAGCTCTTCCGGAATGAGCAGTTCTTC.

This clonotype occurred many times. This chain joins TRBV7-2 and TRBJ1-5, with D perhaps TRBD1 (6 bases). Germline lookup yields CDR1 SGHTA and CDR2 FQGNSA. The ends were cut back, 4 bases at V and 2 bases at J, with 9 bases in the middle. The length of the CDR3 is 14 residues. CDR3 sequence reads: CASSSRQGNQPQHF. CDR3 DNA: TGTGCCAGCAGCTCGCGACAGGGCAATCAGCCCCAGCATTTT.

This clonotype was counted many times. The chain recombines TRBV7-2 with TRBJ2-1; 8 bases align to TRBD2. Germline V CDR1 and CDR2: SGHTA, FQGNSA. V shed 3 bases, J shed 5 bases, and the junction held 6 bases outside the gene matches. The CDR3 is 15 residues long. The CDR3 DNA reads as TGTGCCAGCAGCTTCCGACTAGCGATGGACAATGAGCAGTTCTTC. Protein product: CASSFRLAMDNEQFF.

There are many counts of this clonotype. The rearrangement joins TRBV9 to TRBJ1-1, with D hard to call. The CDR3 spans 14 residues. Germline V gene data show CDR1 as SGDLS and CDR2 as YYNGEE. V gave up 4 bases and J gave up 1 base, with 11 bases separating them. The CDR3: CASSPRPENTEAFF. The CDR3 DNA reads as TGTGCCAGCAGCCCCAGACCCGAGAACACTGAAGCTTTCTTT. Full variable domain (missing parts from reference TRBV9 and TRBJ1-1): DSGVTQTPKHLITATGQRVTLRCSPRSGDLSVYWYQQSLDQGLQFLIQYYNGEERAKGNILERFSAQQFPDLHSELNLSSLELGDSALYFCASSPRPENTEAFFGQGTRLTVV.

This clonotype was seen repeatedly, ten times or more. The chain couples TRBV5-6 to TRBJ2-2; D is unclear. This CDR3 contains 20 residues. From germline, CDR1 is SGHDT and CDR2 YYEEEE. V was cut by 0 bases and J by 2 bases, with 23 bases left in between. The CDR3 spells CASSLVVPMMATSNTGELFF. As DNA, the CDR3 is TGTGCCAGCAGCTTGGTTGTCCCCATGATGGCGACCAGTAACACCGGGGAGCTGTTTTTT.

This clonotype was seen many times. The chain has TRBV29-1 and TRBJ2-7; tentative D call: TRBD2 (7 bases). CDR1 and CDR2 (germline): SQVTM, ANQGSEA. The CDR3 loop spans 14 amino acids. Trimming removed 4 bases from V and 2 bases from J, with 15 bases in between. The CDR3 reads CSVVAGASTYEQYF. The CDR3 region has the DNA TGCAGCGTTGTCGCGGGGGCCTCGACCTACGAGCAGTACTTC.

Ten or more counts support this clonotype. The V and J genes are TRBV12-3 or TRBV12-4 and TRBJ1-6; weak D call: TRBD1 (5 bases). The CDR3 has 14 amino acids. Trimming left V 5 bases short and J 7 bases short, with 12 bases between. CDR3 in amino acids: CASSVMGGNSPLHF. Here the CDR3 DNA reads TGTGCCAGCAGTGTGATGGGGGGAAATTCACCCCTCCACTTT.

This clonotype was observed at least ten times. The chain has TRBV9 and TRBJ1-1; unclear D gene. V lost 4 bases, J lost 4 bases, and 17 bases lay in between. Looked up from germline, CDR1 is SGDLS and CDR2 is YYNGEE. The CDR3 has 15 amino acids. The CDR3 sequence is CASSPSGQGGTEAFF. Written as DNA, the CDR3 is TGTGCCAGCAGCCCTAGCGGGCAAGGAGGCACTGAAGCTTTCTTT.

The CDR3 spells CASSRTGLLSGNTIYF. The CDR3 nucleotides read TGTGCCAGCAGCCGGACTGGACTGTTATCTGGAAACACCATATATTTT. V and J are TRBV14 and TRBJ1-3; D not certain. This CDR3 region has 16 residues. Germline CDR1 is SGHDN and CDR2 is FVKESK. With 4 bases removed from V and 1 base from J, the gap between germline ends came to 14 bases.

At least ten counts were recorded for this clonotype. CDR3 DNA sequence: TGCAGTGCTAGAACCGAGGTTGTCACTGAAGCTTTCTTT. Protein sequence: CSARTEVVTEAFF. This chain uses TRBV20-1 with TRBJ1-1, with D hard to call. Looked up from germline, CDR1 is DFQATT and CDR2 is SNEGSKA (reference sequence). The germline V and J ends were trimmed by 2 bases and 4 bases, with 11 bases remaining between them. The CDR3 is made up of 13 amino acids.

In its sample, this clonotype was seen many times. The J gene is TRBJ2-1, the V gene TRBV20-1; D possibly corresponds to TRBD1 (5 bases). V lost 0 bases to trimming and J lost 3 bases, with 12 bases between them. This CDR3 spans 15 amino acids. The germline V gene encodes CDR1 DFQATT and CDR2 SNEGSKA (reference sequence). The CDR3 DNA reads as TGCAGTGCTAGAGATCGAAGGGGTGGCTACAATGAGCAGTTCTTC. This sequence encodes CSARDRRGGYNEQFF.

This clonotype occurred many times. Relative to the germline gene, one junction end is altered; a read error may explain this. This chain uses TRBV24-1 with TRBJ1-5; a weak D match, TRBD1 (5 bases). This CDR3 is 16 amino acids long. The germline V gene encodes CDR1 KGHDR and CDR2 SFDVKD. This CDR3 is CATSDPTGSANQPQNF. The CDR3 nucleotides are TGTGCCACCAGTGACCCCACAGGATCAGCAAATCAGCCCCAGAATTTT.

In this sample, this clonotype turned up many times. The chain is built from TRBV4-1 and TRBJ2-5; D gene ambiguous. Trimming stripped 4 bases from V and 7 bases from J, with 4 bases between. CDR3 length: 10 amino acids. CDR1 is MGHRA, CDR2 YSYEKL, per germline. CDR3 DNA sequence: TGCGCCAGCAGCCCTGTGACCCAGTACTTC. Its protein product is CASSPVTQYF.

This clonotype showed up many times. V is TRBV20-1 and J is TRBJ2-5, with TRBD2 matching 13 bases. Germline V CDR1 and CDR2: DFQATT, SNEGSKA (reference sequence). The CDR3 loop spans 14 amino acids. J was trimmed by 5 bases and V by 5 bases; bases with no gene match: 5. For the CDR3, the DNA is TGCAGTGCTCCCGGACTAGCGGGAGTGGAGACCCAGTACTTC. It codes for CSAPGLAGVETQYF.

This clonotype was detected many times. J is TRBJ2-3 and V is TRBV28; no definite D call. This CDR3 region has 11 residues. Germline CDR1 is MDHEN and CDR2 is SYDVKM. Trimming removed 8 bases at V and 1 base at J, with 4 bases between. CDR3 DNA: TGTGCCAGCCAGGGCACAGATACGCAGTATTTT. Translation gives CASQGTDTQYF.

This clonotype appeared many times. The CDR3 nucleotides are TGTGCCAGCAGCCGCGGCGGGGGGAGTAACGAGCAGTACTTC. Translating gives CASSRGGGSNEQYF. This chain connects TRBV6-2 or TRBV6-3 to TRBJ2-7; 8 nucleotides align to TRBD2. The CDR3 extends over 14 amino acids. The junction had 9 bases not matched to a gene; V was cut back by 6 bases and J by 5 bases. The germline V gene encodes CDR1 MNHEY and CDR2 SVGEGT.

This clonotype was recorded many times. The genes are TRBV5-6 and TRBJ2-7; D gene uncertain. The CDR3 has 11 amino acids. Germline V gene lookup returns CDR1 SGHDT and CDR2 YYEEEE. The ends were cut back, 1 base at V and 3 bases at J, with 2 bases in the middle. The CDR3, as DNA: TGTGCCAGCAGCTTGTTCTACGAGCAGTACTTC. Residues: CASSLFYEQYF.

This clonotype was observed at least ten times. V is TRBV5-6 and J is TRBJ2-6; the match to TRBD2 covers 7 bases. The V gene's germline CDR1 is SGHDT and CDR2 YYEEEE. The J segment lost 0 bases and the V segment lost 4 bases, leaving 1 base of the junction unmatched. The CDR3 loop spans 15 amino acids. CDR3 protein: CASSRGVSGANVLTF. In nucleotides, the CDR3 is TGTGCCAGCAGCCGGGGGGTCTCTGGGGCCAACGTCCTGACTTTC.

On this clonotype itself: A much more abundant neighbour one base away suggests this may be a read error. The genes are TRBV5-1 and TRBJ2-1; D not resolved. From germline, CDR1 is SGHRS and CDR2 YFSETQ. This CDR3 region has 14 residues. Trimming removed 0 bases from V and 6 bases from J, with 10 bases in between. The CDR3 bases are TGCGCCAGCAGCTTGGGAAAGGGAATCAATGAGCAGTTCTTC. It yields the protein CASSLGKGINEQFF.

This clonotype was counted many times. The chain carries TRBV4-1 and TRBJ1-2; 7 bases align to TRBD1. This CDR3 is built from 15 residues. Germline CDR1 MGHRA, CDR2 YSYEKL. The trim removed 4 bases at V and 2 bases at J, leaving 7 bases unmatched. This CDR3 reads CASSRRDSHNYGYTF. The CDR3 coding sequence is TGCGCCAGCAGCCGGAGGGACAGCCACAACTATGGCTACACCTTC.